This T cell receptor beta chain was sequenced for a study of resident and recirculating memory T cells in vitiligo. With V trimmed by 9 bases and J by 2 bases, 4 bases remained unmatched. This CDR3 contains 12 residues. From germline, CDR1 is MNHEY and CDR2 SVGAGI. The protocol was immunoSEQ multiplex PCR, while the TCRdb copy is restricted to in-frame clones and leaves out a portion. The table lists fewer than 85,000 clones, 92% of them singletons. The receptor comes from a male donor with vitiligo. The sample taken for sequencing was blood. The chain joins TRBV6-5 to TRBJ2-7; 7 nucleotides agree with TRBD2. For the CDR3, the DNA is TGTGCCAGTGAGGGAGGGCCCTACGAGCAGTACTTC. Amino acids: CASEGGPYEQYF.